This T cell receptor beta chain is from a study of CDR3 diversity in severe acne. This CDR3 region has 14 residues. With 0 bases removed from V and 8 bases from J, the gap between germline ends came to 10 bases. Germline lookup yields CDR1 SEHNR and CDR2 FQNEAQ (reference sequence). TCRdb re-called the PCR reads through MiXCR, storing one row per CDR3 protein. The table records fewer than 100,000 distinct CDR3 sequences, under 65% of them present only once. Sequencing was carried out using blood. The source is a male donor in good health, without acne. The chain employs TRBV7-9 and TRBJ1-4, with a tentative D call TRBD1 (6 bases). CDR3 sequence reads: CASSLAGGHEKLFF. In nucleotides, the CDR3 is TGTGCCAGCAGCTTAGCAGGGGGTCACGAAAAACTGTTTTTT.